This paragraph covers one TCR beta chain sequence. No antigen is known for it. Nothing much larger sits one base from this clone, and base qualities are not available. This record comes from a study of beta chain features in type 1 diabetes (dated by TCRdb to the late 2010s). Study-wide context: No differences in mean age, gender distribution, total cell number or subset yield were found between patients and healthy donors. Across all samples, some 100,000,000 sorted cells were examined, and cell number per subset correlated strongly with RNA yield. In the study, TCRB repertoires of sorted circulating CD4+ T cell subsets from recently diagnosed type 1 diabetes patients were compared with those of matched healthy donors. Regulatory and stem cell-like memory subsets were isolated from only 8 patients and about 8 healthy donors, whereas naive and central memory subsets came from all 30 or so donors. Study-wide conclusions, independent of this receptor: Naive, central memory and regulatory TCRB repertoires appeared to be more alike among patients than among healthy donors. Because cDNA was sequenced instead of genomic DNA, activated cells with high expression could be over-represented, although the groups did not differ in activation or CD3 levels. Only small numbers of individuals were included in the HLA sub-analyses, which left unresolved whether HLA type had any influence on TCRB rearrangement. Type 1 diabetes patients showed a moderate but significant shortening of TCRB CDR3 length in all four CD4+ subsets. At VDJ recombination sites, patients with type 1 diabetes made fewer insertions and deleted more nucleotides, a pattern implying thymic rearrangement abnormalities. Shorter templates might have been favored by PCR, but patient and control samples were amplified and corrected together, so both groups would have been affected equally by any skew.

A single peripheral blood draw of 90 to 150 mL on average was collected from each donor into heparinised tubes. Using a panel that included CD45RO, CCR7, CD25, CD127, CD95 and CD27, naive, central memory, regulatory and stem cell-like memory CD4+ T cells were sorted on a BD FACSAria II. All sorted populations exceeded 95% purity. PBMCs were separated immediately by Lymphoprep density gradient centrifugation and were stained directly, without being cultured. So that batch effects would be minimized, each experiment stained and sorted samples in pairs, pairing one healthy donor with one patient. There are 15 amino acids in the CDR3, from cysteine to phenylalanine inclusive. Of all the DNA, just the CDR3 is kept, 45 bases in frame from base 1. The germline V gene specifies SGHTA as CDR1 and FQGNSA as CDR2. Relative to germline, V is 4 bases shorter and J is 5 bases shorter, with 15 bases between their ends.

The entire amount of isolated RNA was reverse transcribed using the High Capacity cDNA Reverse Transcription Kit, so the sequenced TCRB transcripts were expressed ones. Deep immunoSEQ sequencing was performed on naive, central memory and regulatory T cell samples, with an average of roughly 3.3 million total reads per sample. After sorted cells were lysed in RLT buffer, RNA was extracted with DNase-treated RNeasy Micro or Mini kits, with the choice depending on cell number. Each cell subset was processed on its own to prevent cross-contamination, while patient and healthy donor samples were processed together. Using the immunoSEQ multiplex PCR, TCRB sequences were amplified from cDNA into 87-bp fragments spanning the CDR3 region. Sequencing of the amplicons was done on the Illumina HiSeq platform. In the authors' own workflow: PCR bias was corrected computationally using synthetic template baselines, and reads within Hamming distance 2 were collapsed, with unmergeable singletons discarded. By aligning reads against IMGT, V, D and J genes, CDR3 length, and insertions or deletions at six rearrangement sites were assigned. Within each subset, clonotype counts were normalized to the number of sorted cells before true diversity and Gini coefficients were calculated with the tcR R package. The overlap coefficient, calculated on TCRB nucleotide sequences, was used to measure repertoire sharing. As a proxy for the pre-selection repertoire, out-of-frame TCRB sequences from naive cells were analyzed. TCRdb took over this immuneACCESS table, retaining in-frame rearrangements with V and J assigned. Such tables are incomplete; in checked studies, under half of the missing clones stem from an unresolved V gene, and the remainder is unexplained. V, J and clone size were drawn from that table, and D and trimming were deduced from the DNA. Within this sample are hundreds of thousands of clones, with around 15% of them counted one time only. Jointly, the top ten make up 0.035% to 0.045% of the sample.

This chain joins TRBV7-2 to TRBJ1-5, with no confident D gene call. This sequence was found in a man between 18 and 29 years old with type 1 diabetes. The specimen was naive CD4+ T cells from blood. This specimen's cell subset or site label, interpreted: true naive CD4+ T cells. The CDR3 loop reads CASSSYTAGDQPQHF. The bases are TGTGCCAGCAGCTCATACACAGCGGGAGATCAGCCCCAGCATTTT. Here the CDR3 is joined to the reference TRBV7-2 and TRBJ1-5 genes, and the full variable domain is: GAGVSQSPSNKVTEKGKDVELRCDPISGHTALYWYRQSLGQGLEFLIYFQGNSAPDKSGLPSDRFSAERTGGSVSTLTIQRTQQEDSAVYLCASSSYTAGDQPQHFGDGTRLSIL.